The 14 T cell receptor beta chains listed next were all sequenced from one sample in a study of early T cells in non-severe SARS-CoV-2 infection (dated by TCRdb to the early 2020s). The library was built by means of 5' RACE. Sequencing relied on a NextSeq 500. Starting from the raw public reads, TCRdb applied fastp trimming at Q25, assembled clones with MiXCR and retained in-frame beta chains. Identical CDR3 proteins give one entry, which carries the most common genes and DNA. Present in this sample are tens of thousands of distinct CDR3 sequences, approximately 5.9% of which were seen just once. The biggest ten clones account for 4.5% to 5.5% of the sample. The sequences come from whole blood, collected at baseline. The receptors originated from an adult who was a healthcare worker with PCR-confirmed SARS-CoV-2 infection or an uninfected control (not recorded which).

The chain is built from TRBV20-1 and TRBJ1-4; no firm D call. Germline CDR1 DFQATT, CDR2 SNEGSKA (reference sequence). V lost 6 bases and J 8 bases, leaving 16 bases between the germline ends. CDR3 length: 13 amino acids. The CDR3 bases are TGCAGTGCGGGAGGCGGAAACAAGGAAAAACTGTTTTTT. Translating it yields CSAGGGNKEKLFF.

This clonotype has more than one count but fewer than ten. V gene TRBV11-2 combines with J gene TRBJ2-3; 8 bases agree with TRBD1. The germline CDR1 and CDR2 sequences are SGHAT and FQNNGV. Trimming cost V 5 bases and J 2 bases; bases outside gene matches: 9. The CDR3 length is 16 residues. CDR3 region: CASSIGTGFSTDTQYF. CDR3 bases: TGTGCCAGCAGCATCGGGACAGGTTTTTCCACAGATACGCAGTATTTT.

The V and J genes are TRBV12-3 or TRBV12-4 and TRBJ2-2, with a tentative D call TRBD1 (6 bases). The CDR3 is 16 residues long. Trimming left V 6 bases short and J 1 base short, with 15 bases between. In nucleotides, the CDR3 is TGTGCCAGCAGCTCGGGACAACTTGGGAACACCGGGGAGCTGTTTTTT. Protein product: CASSSGQLGNTGELFF.

This clonotype turned up a few times. The CDR3 protein is CASSLGRGSEQYF. For the CDR3, the DNA is TGTGCCAGCAGTTTAGGCAGGGGTAGCGAGCAGTACTTC. V is TRBV12-3 or TRBV12-4 and J is TRBJ2-7; possible D gene TRBD1, 6 bases. V lost 1 base, J lost 6 bases, and 10 bases lay in between. The CDR3 sequence is 13 residues long.

There are a few counts of this clonotype. The chain uses TRBV24-1 and TRBJ2-2, with D perhaps TRBD2 (6 bases). This CDR3 is built from 14 residues. The germline V and J ends were trimmed by 11 bases and 6 bases, with 18 bases remaining between them. Germline V CDR1 and CDR2: KGHDR, SFDVKD. Written as DNA, the CDR3 is TGTGCCATTGCTTCGGGAGTTGGCGCCGGGGAGCTGTTTTTT. It yields the protein CAIASGVGAGELFF.

There are many counts of this clonotype. The V call is TRBV7-9, the J call TRBJ2-3; no firm D call. The germline gives CDR1 SEHNR, CDR2 FQNEAQ (reference sequence). This CDR3 contains 14 residues. Trimming took 5 bases from V and 2 from J, leaving 11 bases between them. The CDR3 region is CASSQDFHTDTQYF. CDR3 nucleotides: TGTGCCAGCAGCCAAGACTTCCACACAGATACGCAGTATTTT.

J is TRBJ2-5 and V is TRBV28; 7 nucleotides match TRBD2. The junction had 7 bases not matched to a gene; V was cut back by 4 bases and J by 2 bases. Germline V gene data show CDR1 as MDHEN and CDR2 as SYDVKM. This CDR3 spans 15 amino acids. The CDR3 here is CASSSQGEGQETQYF. The CDR3 DNA is TGTGCCAGCAGTTCCCAAGGGGAGGGGCAAGAGACCCAGTACTTC.

The rearrangement links TRBV20-1 to TRBJ2-3, with TRBD2 matching 9 bases. CDR3 size: 18 residues. CDR1 DFQATT and CDR2 SNEGSKA come from the germline V gene (reference sequence). V lost 4 bases, J lost 0 bases, and 14 bases stayed unmatched. The CDR3 reads CSATLGTLAGTSTDTQYF. The CDR3, as DNA: TGCAGTGCTACCCTAGGGACCCTAGCGGGAACTAGCACAGATACGCAGTATTTT.

This clonotype was counted a few times. The chain employs TRBV25-1 and TRBJ1-3, with 7 bases aligning to TRBD1. J lost 2 bases, V lost 3 bases, and 1 base had no gene match. CDR3 length equals 14 residues. Germline V lookup: CDR1 MGHDK, CDR2 SYGVNS. This CDR3 is CASSEGTAGNTIYF. In nucleotides, the CDR3 is TGTGCCAGCAGTGAGGGGACAGCTGGAAACACCATATATTTT. Filled out from reference TRBV25-1 and TRBJ1-3, the complete variable domain reads EADIYQTPRYLVIGTGKKITLECSQTMGHDKMYWYQQDPGMELHLIHYSYGVNSTEKGDLSSESTVSRIRTEHFPLTLESARPSHTSQYLCASSEGTAGNTIYFGEGSWLTVV.

This clonotype was detected ten times or more. This chain uses TRBV2 with TRBJ2-7; TRBD2 is a possible D gene (6 bases). V lost 3 bases and J lost 3, with 12 bases in between. The germline gives CDR1 SNHLY, CDR2 FYNNEI. The CDR3 covers 14 residues. CDR3 sequence (DNA): TGTGCCAGCAGTGAGGCTAGCGCGATCTACGAGCAGTACTTC. The encoded protein is CASSEASAIYEQYF. Variable domain in full (rest from reference TRBV2 and TRBJ2-7): EPEVTQTPSHQVTQMGQEVILRCVPISNHLYFYWYRQILGQKVEFLVSFYNNEISEKSEIFDDQFSVERPDGSNFTLKIRSTKLEDSAMYFCASSEASAIYEQYFGPGTRLTVT.

This clonotype occurred many times. The J gene is TRBJ1-6, the V gene TRBV6-6; D is unresolved. V was trimmed by 0 bases and J by 0 bases, leaving 9 bases between them. There are 17 residues in the CDR3. Germline loops: CDR1 MNHNY, CDR2 SVGAGI (reference sequence). The CDR3 is CASSYSGGSSYNSPLHF. CDR3 coding DNA: TGTGCCAGCAGTTACTCCGGCGGCAGCTCCTATAATTCACCCCTCCACTTT.

This clonotype has ten or more counts. The chain couples TRBV7-8 to TRBJ2-1, with 8 bases lining up with TRBD2. The germline V gene encodes CDR1 SGHVS and CDR2 FQNEAQ. V shed 1 base and J 2 bases; nucleotides not matched to a gene: 4. The CDR3 has 16 amino acids. This chain's CDR3 is CASSLGAGGAYNEQFF. CDR3 sequence (DNA): TGTGCCAGCAGCTTAGGCGCGGGAGGCGCCTACAATGAGCAGTTCTTC.

On this clonotype: This may be a read error, as it is one base from a much larger clone. It is likely a read error, because the conserved phenylalanine at the end of the CDR3 is missing. The chain is built from TRBV10-1 and TRBJ2-2; tentative D call: TRBD2 (6 bases). Germline CDR1 and CDR2: WNHNN and SYGVQD (reference sequence). The CDR3 spans 18 residues. Between the trimmed V and J ends, which lost 5 bases and 5 bases, there was a span of 24 bases. In DNA, the CDR3 is TGCGCCAGCAGTCCGGACTACCACGGGAAGGGGAGTACCGGGGAGCTGTTTTCT. Encoded protein: CASSPDYHGKGSTGELFS.

The rearrangement links TRBV5-1 to TRBJ1-2, with D possibly TRBD1 on 5 matching bases. This CDR3 region has 14 residues. V lost 0 bases and J 0 bases, leaving 6 bases between the germline ends. CDR1 and CDR2 (germline): SGHRS, YFSETQ. The CDR3 here is CASSLEGSNYGYTF. In DNA, the CDR3 is TGCGCCAGCAGCTTGGAGGGGTCTAACTATGGCTACACCTTC.